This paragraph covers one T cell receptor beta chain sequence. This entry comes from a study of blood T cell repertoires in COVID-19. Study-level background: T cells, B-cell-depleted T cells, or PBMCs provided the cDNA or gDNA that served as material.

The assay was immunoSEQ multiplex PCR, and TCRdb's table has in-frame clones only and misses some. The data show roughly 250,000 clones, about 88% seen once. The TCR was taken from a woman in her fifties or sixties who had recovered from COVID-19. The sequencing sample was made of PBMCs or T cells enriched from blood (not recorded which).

The CDR3 protein is CASSPPLSSYEQYF. CDR3 bases: TGTGCCAGCTCACCACCTCTCAGCTCCTACGAGCAGTACTTC. V gene TRBV18 combines with J gene TRBJ2-7, with D unclear. Germline V gives CDR1 KGHSH, CDR2 LQKENI. Trimming shortened V by 0 bases and J by 0 bases, and 6 bases separated the two germline ends. The CDR3 consists of 14 residues. Full variable domain (missing parts from reference TRBV18 and TRBJ2-7): NAGVMQNPRHLVRRRGQEARLRCSPMKGHSHVYWYRQLPEEGLKFMVYLQKENIIDESGMPKERFSAEFPKEGPSILRIQQVVRGDSAAYFCASSPPLSSYEQYFGPGTRLTVT.